Each of the 12 T cell receptor beta chains below was sequenced from the same sample in a study of blood T cell repertoires in COVID-19. The table came from immunoSEQ multiplex PCR; TCRdb's copy has only in-frame clones and leaves some out. The sample has some 130,000 clones; approximately 88% are singletons. The sample comprised peripheral blood. The receptors derive from a man in his sixties with acute or convalescent COVID-19.

CDR3 DNA sequence: TGTGCCAGCAGCGGACAGCCCTCTGGAAACACCATATATTTT. The encoded protein is CASSGQPSGNTIYF. The chain joins TRBV28 to TRBJ1-3; D perhaps matches TRBD1 (6 bases). V lost 6 bases and J lost 0, with 9 bases in between. Looked up from germline, CDR1 is MDHEN and CDR2 is SYDVKM. The CDR3 contains 14 residues.

CDR3 nucleotides: TGTGCCAGCAGTGAGTACTCGACTAGCGGGAGGGTCGAAGACGGGGAGCTGTTTTTT. Its protein product is CASSEYSTSGRVEDGELFF. The chain recombines TRBV6-1 with TRBJ2-2; 14 bases fit TRBD2. V shed 3 bases and J 7 bases; nucleotides not matched to a gene: 13. The CDR3 runs 19 residues. Germline V gene lookup returns CDR1 MNHNS and CDR2 SASEGT.

The genes are TRBV6-5 and TRBJ1-5, with unresolved D. V lost 4 bases and J 4 bases, leaving 8 bases between the germline ends. The CDR3 contains 13 residues. CDR1 and CDR2 (germline): MNHEY, SVGAGI. This CDR3 is CASSFGRNQPQHF. The CDR3 DNA sequence: TGTGCCAGCAGTTTCGGGAGAAATCAGCCCCAGCATTTT.

This clone was counted between two and nine times. The V and J genes are TRBV18 and TRBJ2-5, with D unresolved. Deletions cut 6 bases from V and 5 bases from J, with 16 bases between. This CDR3 has 14 residues. The germline V gene encodes CDR1 KGHSH and CDR2 LQKENI. The CDR3, as DNA: TGTGCCAGCTCTAGCCGGGTAGGCGTTGAGACCCAGTACTTC. Translating gives CASSSRVGVETQYF.

This clone was observed a few times. The chain employs TRBV7-9 and TRBJ2-7, with 10 bases that match TRBD2. From germline, CDR1 is SEHNR and CDR2 FQNEAQ (reference sequence). The V gene end was trimmed by 4 bases and the J gene end by 5 bases; junction bases not matched to a gene: 5. CDR3 length equals 14 residues. The chain's CDR3 is CASSSSSGSHEQYF. For the CDR3, the DNA is TGTGCCAGCAGCTCATCTAGCGGGAGTCACGAGCAGTACTTC.

The V and J genes are TRBV12-5 and TRBJ2-2; 8 bases agree with TRBD1. The CDR3 runs to 16 residues. In germline, CDR1 is LGHNT, CDR2 FRNRAP. The J segment lost 7 bases and the V segment lost 7 bases, leaving 14 bases of the junction unmatched. The chain's CDR3 is CASADYPRGLSGELFF. As DNA, the CDR3 is TGTGCTAGTGCCGATTACCCCAGGGGGCTGAGCGGGGAGCTGTTTTTT. Using reference TRBV12-5 and TRBJ2-2 for the parts outside the CDR3, the full variable domain is DARVTQTPRHKVTEMGQEVTMRCQPILGHNTVFWYRQTMMQGLELLAYFRNRAPLDDSGMPKDRFSAEMPDATLATLKIQPSEPRDSAVYFCASADYPRGLSGELFFGEGSRLTVL.

This rearrangement joins TRBV21-1 to TRBJ2-7; TRBD2, the table's D call, was not compared with the DNA. TRBV21-1 is a recognized pseudogene. The CDR3 is 22 amino acids. This CDR3 is CASSKVNKTGHCGLALSYEQYF. The CDR3 bases are TGTGCCAGCAGCAAAGTTAACAAAACGGGACACTGCGGACTAGCGTTGTCCTACGAGCAGTACTTC.

The V call is TRBV20-1, the J call TRBJ2-3; D not certain. The germline gives CDR1 DFQATT, CDR2 SNEGSKA (reference sequence). The CDR3 contains 15 residues. V dropped 3 bases and J dropped 0 bases, with 13 bases sitting between them. The CDR3 sequence: CSASAPSTSTDTQYF. The CDR3 DNA is TGCAGTGCTAGTGCGCCTTCGACAAGCACAGATACGCAGTATTTT.

This chain connects TRBV20-1 to TRBJ2-3; 11 bases are shared with TRBD2. The CDR3 has 15 residues. Germline lookup yields CDR1 DFQATT and CDR2 SNEGSKA (reference sequence). V dropped 3 bases and J dropped 2; count of bases not matched to a gene: 4. The CDR3 DNA reads as TGCAGTGCTAGTGCACTAGCGGGGGTCACAGATACGCAGTATTTT. This translates into CSASALAGVTDTQYF.

The rearrangement uses TRBV27 and TRBJ2-6; D is perhaps TRBD1 (6 bases). There are 15 residues in the CDR3. Per the germline V gene, CDR1 is MNHEY and CDR2 is SMNVEV (reference sequence). Trimming pared 2 bases from V and 5 bases from J, leaving 10 bases between. Here the CDR3 DNA reads TGTGCCAGCAGTTTAGTAACAGGGAGGGCCAACGTCCTGACTTTC. Its translation is CASSLVTGRANVLTF.

The chain has TRBV5-1 and TRBJ1-1; D is possibly TRBD1 (5 bases). V was cut by 0 bases and J by 1 base, with 16 bases left in between. Germline lookup yields CDR1 SGHRS and CDR2 YFSETQ. The CDR3 runs 17 residues. DNA for the CDR3: TGCGCCAGCAGCTTGGCCAGGGCGAAAGGGGCGAACACTGAAGCTTTCTTT. Its translation: CASSLARAKGANTEAFF.

This chain links TRBV6-1 with TRBJ2-7; no reliable D call. V dropped 4 bases and J dropped 3 bases, with 19 bases sitting between them. There are 16 residues in the CDR3. In germline, CDR1 is MNHNS, CDR2 SASEGT. CDR3 amino acids: CASSVYPVSLNYEQYF. The CDR3 bases are TGTGCCAGCAGTGTATATCCGGTTTCCTTAAACTACGAGCAGTACTTC.